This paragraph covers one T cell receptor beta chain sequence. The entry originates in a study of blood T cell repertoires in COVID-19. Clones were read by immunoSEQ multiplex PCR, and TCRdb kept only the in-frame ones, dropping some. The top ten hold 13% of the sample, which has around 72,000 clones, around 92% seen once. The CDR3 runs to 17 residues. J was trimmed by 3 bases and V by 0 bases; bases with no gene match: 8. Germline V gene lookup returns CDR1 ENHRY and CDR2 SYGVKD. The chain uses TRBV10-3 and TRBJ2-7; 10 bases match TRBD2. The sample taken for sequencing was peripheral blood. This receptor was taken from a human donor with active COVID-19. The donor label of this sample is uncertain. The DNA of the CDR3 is TGTGCCATCAGTGAGTCTGGTGGTAGCGGGAGGATCTACGAGCAGTACTTC. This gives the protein CAISESGGSGRIYEQYF.